The 20 T cell receptor beta chains below come from one sample, sequenced in a study of cytomegalovirus exposure and HLA in healthy donors (dated by TCRdb to 2017 to 2019). The protocol used for the library was the immunoSEQ multiplex PCR assay. For the multiplex PCR, a mixture combining 60 forward primers for TCR Vbeta segments and 13 reverse primers for TCR Jbeta segments was used. The source is immuneACCESS, and TCRdb retained only in-frame sequences with V and J called. Part of the clones is not carried over; for the studies checked, unresolved V genes explain less than half of this, and the remainder is unexplained. The sample profile shows some 130,000 clones; 70% to 80% of them were found once. The leading ten clones occupy approximately 3.1% of the sample. Sequenced sample: PBMCs. The receptors come from a man younger than 45 in good health and CMV-seronegative.

This clone occurred a few times. The V call is TRBV18, the J call TRBJ2-7, with D tentatively TRBD1 (5 bases). The germline gives CDR1 KGHSH, CDR2 LQKENI. V lost 4 bases and J 3 bases, leaving 10 bases between the germline ends. This CDR3 comprises 13 residues. CDR3 sequence: CASSRDRGYEQYF. The CDR3 DNA is TGTGCCAGCTCACGTGACAGAGGCTACGAGCAGTACTTC.

This clone was counted a few times. The chain has TRBV28 and TRBJ1-4; D unresolved. V lost 7 bases and J 7 bases, leaving 13 bases between the germline ends. The CDR3 consists of 13 residues. Looked up from germline, CDR1 is MDHEN and CDR2 is SYDVKM. The CDR3 sequence is CASTRGFVEKLFF. As DNA, the CDR3 is TGTGCCAGCACCCGAGGGTTTGTTGAAAAACTGTTTTTT.

The chain links TRBV5-4 to TRBJ2-1; 7 nucleotides align to TRBD2. The CDR3 is 16 amino acids. V was pared by 4 bases and J by 5 bases, with 12 bases of the junction left unmatched. Germline V gives CDR1 SGHNT, CDR2 YYREEE (reference sequence). In DNA, the CDR3 is TGTGCCAGCAGCCCTGCCTTCCCCCTAGCGGACAATGAGCAGTTCTTC. Translation gives CASSPAFPLADNEQFF. Full variable domain (outside the CDR3, taken from reference TRBV5-4 and TRBJ2-1): ETGVTQSPTHLIKTRGQQVTLRCSSQSGHNTVSWYQQALGQGPQFIFQYYREEENGRGNFPPRFSGLQFPNYSSELNVNALELDDSALYLCASSPAFPLADNEQFFGPGTRLTVL.

The rearrangement uses TRBV5-1 and TRBJ2-1; the D gene is possibly TRBD2 (6 bases). This CDR3 has 15 residues. Germline CDR1 and CDR2: SGHRS and YFSETQ. Trimming removed 0 bases from V and 9 bases from J, with 16 bases in between. CDR3 protein: CASSLGGGGVGEQFF. CDR3 nucleotide sequence: TGCGCCAGCAGCTTGGGTGGGGGAGGCGTAGGTGAGCAGTTCTTC.

This rearrangement joins TRBV28 to TRBJ1-4; the match to TRBD1 covers 7 bases. The junction had 4 bases not matched to a gene; V was cut back by 4 bases and J by 8 bases. Per the germline V gene, CDR1 is MDHEN and CDR2 is SYDVKM. The CDR3 consists of 13 residues. This CDR3 is CASSSAGGEKLFF. CDR3 in DNA: TGTGCCAGCAGTTCCGCAGGGGGGGAAAAACTGTTTTTT.

The chain uses TRBV5-1 and TRBJ1-2, with D tentatively TRBD1 (6 bases). The CDR3 is 13 amino acids. Deletions cut 4 bases from V and 7 bases from J, with 14 bases between. CDR1 and CDR2 (germline): SGHRS, YFSETQ. The CDR3 DNA is TGCGCCAGCAGCCCCACAGGGATGAGTGGCTACACCTTC. Amino acids: CASSPTGMSGYTF.

The V gene is TRBV2, the J gene TRBJ2-1; 9 bases map to TRBD1. Germline CDR1 and CDR2: SNHLY and FYNNEI. This CDR3 has 15 amino acids. The junction had 2 bases not matched to a gene; V was cut back by 5 bases and J by 0 bases. The CDR3 spells CASSMTGGSYNEQFF. The DNA for the CDR3 is TGTGCCAGCAGTATGACAGGGGGCTCCTACAATGAGCAGTTCTTC. The full variable domain, with the rest looked up from reference TRBV2 and TRBJ2-1, is EPEVTQTPSHQVTQMGQEVILRCVPISNHLYFYWYRQILGQKVEFLVSFYNNEISEKSEIFDDQFSVERPDGSNFTLKIRSTKLEDSAMYFCASSMTGGSYNEQFFGPGTRLTVL.

This clone was seen a handful of times. This sequence joins TRBV5-4 and TRBJ2-3, with D possibly matching TRBD1 (6 bases). The CDR3 length is 14 residues. The V and J ends lost 6 bases and 5 bases respectively, with 16 bases between them. Germline values: CDR1 SGHNT, CDR2 YYREEE (reference sequence). For the CDR3, the DNA is TGTGCCAGCACCTCTGTGGGGGCAGGAGATACGCAGTATTTT. This translates into CASTSVGAGDTQYF.

In its sample, this clone was seen once. V usage is TRBV21-1 and J usage is TRBJ1-2; the table's D call, TRBD1, was not checked against the DNA. TRBV21-1 is described as a pseudogene. This CDR3 is built from 14 residues. CDR3 DNA sequence: TGTGCCAGCAGCAAAGCCAGACACAGGGGAGGCTACACCTTC. Protein: CASSKARHRGGYTF.

This clone was seen only a few times. V and J are TRBV2 and TRBJ2-4; possibly TRBD1 for D (6 bases). The CDR3 covers 17 residues. Germline values: CDR1 SNHLY, CDR2 FYNNEI. Deletions cut 5 bases from V and 2 bases from J, with 19 bases between. CDR3 loop: CASSRITGIVTKNIQYF. In nucleotides, the CDR3 is TGTGCCAGCAGTAGAATCACAGGGATAGTAACCAAAAACATTCAGTACTTC.

This clone was found a few times. The V and J genes are TRBV30 and TRBJ2-2; D remains ambiguous. CDR3 length: 11 amino acids. Germline CDR1 reads GTSNPN; CDR2 reads SVGIG (reference sequence). V lost 1 base, J lost 9 bases, and 6 bases lay in between. DNA of the CDR3: TGTGCCTGGAGTGGGGCGCGGGAGCTGTTTTTT. This gives the protein CAWSGARELFF.

The table lists this clone with a count of one. V is TRBV6-5 and J is TRBJ2-7; perhaps TRBD2 as D (6 bases). V was pared by 6 bases and J by 4 bases, with 19 bases between. Germline CDR1 is MNHEY and CDR2 is SVGAGI. The CDR3 runs 15 residues. The CDR3 DNA follows: TGTGCCAGCAGACCCGACCTTGAACGGGGGTACGAGCAGTACTTC. This translates into CASRPDLERGYEQYF.

The chain combines TRBV7-2 with TRBJ1-4; D unresolved. This CDR3 is 14 amino acids long. CDR1 SGHTA and CDR2 FQGNSA come from the germline V gene. Trimming left V 4 bases short and J 0 bases short, with 6 bases between. The CDR3 reads CASSSYSTNEKLFF. CDR3 DNA: TGTGCCAGCAGCTCCTACTCAACTAATGAAAAACTGTTTTTT.

The chain is built from TRBV5-6 and TRBJ1-2; D is undetermined. The CDR3 has 15 amino acids. Germline loops: CDR1 SGHDT, CDR2 YYEEEE. V lost 4 bases and J 2 bases, leaving 15 bases between the germline ends. The CDR3 DNA reads as TGTGCCAGCAGCCCCATAACAGTTTTAAACTATGGCTACACCTTC. The encoded protein is CASSPITVLNYGYTF.

This clone was seen only a few times. The conserved phenylalanine or tryptophan normally closing the CDR3 is absent here, so this likely arose from a read error. The J gene is TRBJ2-3, the V gene TRBV15; 8 nucleotides match TRBD1. The ends lost 1 base at V and 3 bases at J; junction bases unmatched: 6. The CDR3 is made up of 16 amino acids. From germline, CDR1 is LNHNV and CDR2 YYDKDF (reference sequence). Written as DNA, the CDR3 is TGTGCCACCAGCAGAGCCGTCCACAGGGGGACAGATACGCAGTATGTT. Its protein product is CATSRAVHRGTDTQYV.

The count of this clone is one. The chain has TRBV27 and TRBJ1-1, with TRBD1 matching over 7 bases. The V segment lost 9 bases and the J segment 3 bases; nucleotides outside the gene matches: 13. This CDR3 has 15 residues. Germline CDR1 MNHEY, CDR2 SMNVEV (reference sequence). The CDR3: CASKTGWEAHTEAFF. The CDR3 DNA is TGTGCCAGTAAGACAGGGTGGGAGGCACACACTGAAGCTTTCTTT.

This clone was detected only a few times. The chain joins TRBV9 to TRBJ1-4; 7 positions match TRBD1. With V trimmed by 3 bases and J by 8 bases, 7 bases remained unmatched. The CDR3 is made up of 14 amino acids. Germline lookup yields CDR1 SGDLS and CDR2 YYNGEE. The DNA of the CDR3 is TGTGCCAGCAGCGGACAGGGCGCAGGAGAAAAACTGTTTTTT. Protein product: CASSGQGAGEKLFF.

This chain joins TRBV9 and TRBJ2-5; 11 nucleotides align to TRBD1. The V gene end was trimmed by 0 bases and the J gene end by 5 bases; junction bases not matched to a gene: 6. The CDR3 loop spans 16 amino acids. The germline V gene has CDR1 SGDLS and CDR2 YYNGEE. In nucleotides, the CDR3 is TGTGCCAGCAGCGTAGCTGGGACAGGGGGTGTTGAGACCCAGTACTTC. Its translation: CASSVAGTGGVETQYF.

This clone appeared once. The rearrangement joins TRBV7-3 to TRBJ1-1; no firm D call. CDR3 length: 13 amino acids. Between the trimmed V and J ends, which lost 5 bases and 2 bases, there was a span of 9 bases. CDR1 and CDR2 (germline): SGHTA, FQGTGA. The CDR3 DNA reads as TGTGCCAGCAGCCCCACACAAAACACTGAAGCTTTCTTT. Amino acid sequence: CASSPTQNTEAFF.

The genes are TRBV7-2 and TRBJ1-1; 8 bases match TRBD1. Germline trimming cut 3 bases from V and 14 bases from J; bases unmatched to any gene: 14. The CDR3 has 14 amino acids. The germline V gene has CDR1 SGHTA and CDR2 FQGNSA. Written as DNA, the CDR3 is TGTGCCAGCAGCTTGATGGGGTTGGGGCAGGGGGCATTCTTT. It is translated as CASSLMGLGQGAFF.